The 4 T cell receptor beta chains below were found in one sample sequenced in a study of blood T cell repertoires in COVID-19. Only in-frame clones appear in the TCRdb table, and some are missing; sequencing was by immunoSEQ multiplex PCR. The sample consists of roughly 260,000 clones, roughly 86% of them appearing once. The sequencing input was peripheral blood. The source of these receptors is a middle-aged man who had recovered from COVID-19.

J is TRBJ2-7 and V is TRBV5-6; 8 nucleotides line up with TRBD1. With V trimmed by 2 bases and J by 2 bases, 3 bases remained unmatched. Germline loops: CDR1 SGHDT, CDR2 YYEEEE. This CDR3 contains 14 residues. CDR3 loop: CASSFMGQAYEQYF. In DNA form, the CDR3 reads TGTGCCAGCAGCTTTATGGGACAGGCCTACGAGCAGTACTTC.

The chain uses TRBV7-6 and TRBJ2-3, with 8 nucleotides matching TRBD2. The ends lost 10 bases at V and 1 base at J; junction bases unmatched: 7. This CDR3 has 14 amino acids. CDR1 and CDR2 from the germline V gene are SGHVS and FNYEAQ. For the CDR3, the DNA is TGTGCCATATCGGGAGGGGTCGGCACAGATACGCAGTATTTT. The encoded protein is CAISGGVGTDTQYF.

The chain combines TRBV25-1 with TRBJ2-5; D may be TRBD1 (5 bases). CDR3 length: 14 amino acids. Looked up from germline, CDR1 is MGHDK and CDR2 is SYGVNS. Trimming cost V 1 base and J 5 bases, with 11 bases left between them. CDR3 coding DNA: TGTGCCAGCAGTGAATCAGGGTATGCGGAGACCCAGTACTTC. Encoded protein: CASSESGYAETQYF.

This chain uses TRBV19 with TRBJ1-5; TRBD1 aligns across 8 bases. This CDR3 has 13 residues. V was pared by 5 bases and J by 5 bases, with 2 bases of the junction left unmatched. Germline values: CDR1 LNHDA, CDR2 SQIVND (reference sequence). The CDR3 bases are TGTGCCAGTAGTCACAGGGGGGATCAGCCCCAGCATTTT. Residues: CASSHRGDQPQHF. The whole variable domain, remainder taken from reference TRBV19 and TRBJ1-5, is DGGITQSPKYLFRKEGQNVTLSCEQNLNHDAMYWYRQDPGQGLRLIYYSQIVNDFQKGDIAEGYSVSREKKESFPLTVTSAQKNPTAFYLCASSHRGDQPQHFGDGTRLSIL.